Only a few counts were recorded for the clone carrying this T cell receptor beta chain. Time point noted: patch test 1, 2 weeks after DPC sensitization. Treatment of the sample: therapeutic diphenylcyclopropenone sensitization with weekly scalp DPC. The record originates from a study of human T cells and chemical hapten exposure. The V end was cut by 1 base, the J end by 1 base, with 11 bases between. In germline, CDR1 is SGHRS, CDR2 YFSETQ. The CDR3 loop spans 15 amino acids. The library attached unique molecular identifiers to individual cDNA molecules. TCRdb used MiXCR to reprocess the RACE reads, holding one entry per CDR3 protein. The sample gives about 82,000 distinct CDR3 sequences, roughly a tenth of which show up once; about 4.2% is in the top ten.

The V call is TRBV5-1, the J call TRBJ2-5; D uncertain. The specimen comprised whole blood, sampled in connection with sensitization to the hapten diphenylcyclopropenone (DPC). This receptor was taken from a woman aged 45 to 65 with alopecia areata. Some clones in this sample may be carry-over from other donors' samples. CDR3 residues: CASSLIPGLQETQYF. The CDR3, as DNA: TGCGCCAGCAGCTTGATACCGGGTCTCCAAGAGACCCAGTACTTC. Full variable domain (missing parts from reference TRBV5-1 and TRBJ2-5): KAGVTQTPRYLIKTRGQQVTLSCSPISGHRSVSWYQQTPGQGLQFLFEYFSETQRNKGNFPGRFSGRQFSNSRSEMNVSTLELGDSALYLCASSLIPGLQETQYFGPGTRLLVL.